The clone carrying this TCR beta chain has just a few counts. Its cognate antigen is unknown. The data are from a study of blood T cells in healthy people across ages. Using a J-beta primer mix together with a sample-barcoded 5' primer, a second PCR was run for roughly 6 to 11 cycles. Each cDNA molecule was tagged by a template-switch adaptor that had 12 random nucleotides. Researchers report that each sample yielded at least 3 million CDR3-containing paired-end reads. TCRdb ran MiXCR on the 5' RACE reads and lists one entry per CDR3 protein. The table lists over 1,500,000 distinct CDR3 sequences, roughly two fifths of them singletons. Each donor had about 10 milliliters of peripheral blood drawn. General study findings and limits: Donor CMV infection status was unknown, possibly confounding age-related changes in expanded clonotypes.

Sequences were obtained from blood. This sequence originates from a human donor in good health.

This CDR3 is CASSVALAGNTEAFF. The CDR3 nucleotides are TGTGCCAGCAGCGTAGCCCTGGCGGGGAACACTGAAGCTTTCTTT. The rearrangement uses TRBV9 and TRBJ1-1; D unresolved. The CDR3 spans 15 residues. Germline lookup yields CDR1 SGDLS and CDR2 YYNGEE. Trimming pared 0 bases from V and 1 base from J, leaving 10 bases between.